These 13 T cell receptor beta chains came from one sample sequenced in a study of CD8 T cells in ankylosing spondylitis. TCRdb fed the 5' RACE reads into MiXCR, producing one record per CDR3 protein. This table holds approximately 340,000 distinct CDR3 sequences, roughly 14% found once. Sequenced: blood, either unsorted or a sorted T cell fraction (not recorded which). Every receptor here comes from a male donor with ankylosing spondylitis or in good health (not recorded which).

This clonotype occurred once. This chain links TRBV7-8 with TRBJ2-1, with 9 bases matching TRBD2. J gave up 2 bases and V 8 bases, and 10 bases lay outside the gene matches. The CDR3 is made up of 16 amino acids. CDR1 is SGHVS and CDR2 is FQNEAQ in the germline V gene. The DNA of the CDR3 is TGTGCCAGCTCCGGCCTGGCGGGAGGGACCTACAATGAGCAGTTCTTC. This codes for CASSGLAGGTYNEQFF. The full variable domain, rest sourced from reference TRBV7-8 and TRBJ2-1, is GAGVSQSPRYKVAKRGQDVALRCDPISGHVSLFWYQQALGQGPEFLTYFQNEAQLDKSGLPSDRFFAERPEGSVSTLKIQRTQQEDSAVYLCASSGLAGGTYNEQFFGPGTRLTVL.

The CDR3 sequence is CASTPESYQQYF. For the CDR3, the DNA is TGTGCCAGCACCCCTGAGTCCTATCAGCAGTACTTC. V usage is TRBV7-9 and J usage is TRBJ2-7; D not certain. The germline V and J ends were trimmed by 7 bases and 8 bases, with 15 bases remaining between them. The CDR3 has 12 amino acids. The V gene's germline CDR1 is SEHNR and CDR2 FQNEAQ (reference sequence).

This clonotype was seen only a few times. J is TRBJ2-2 and V is TRBV10-3, with a weak D call TRBD1 (6 bases). Germline V gene lookup returns CDR1 ENHRY and CDR2 SYGVKD. Trimming shortened V by 4 bases and J by 7 bases, and 10 bases separated the two germline ends. This CDR3 has 13 amino acids. CDR3 amino acids: CAISGTVRGELFF. CDR3 nucleotide sequence: TGTGCCATCAGTGGGACAGTTCGCGGGGAGCTGTTTTTT.

The chain couples TRBV20-1 to TRBJ2-3; 9 bases map to TRBD1. Germline CDR1 is DFQATT and CDR2 is SNEGSKA (reference sequence). CDR3 length: 15 amino acids. The ends lost 6 bases at V and 3 bases at J; junction bases unmatched: 10. DNA of the CDR3: TGCAGTGCCCGAGAGACAGGGGGGAGGACAGATACGCAGTATTTT. Translated, it gives CSARETGGRTDTQYF.

This clonotype was counted at least ten times. The CDR3 bases are TGTGCCAGCAGCTTATTTGTCGCCAGCTCTAATGAAAAACTGTTTTTT. Its protein product is CASSLFVASSNEKLFF. The chain joins TRBV7-2 to TRBJ1-4; D remains ambiguous. The V gene lost 2 bases and the J gene lost 3 bases, with 13 bases spanning the gap. Germline loops: CDR1 SGHTA, CDR2 FQGNSA. This CDR3 has 16 amino acids.

In its sample, this clonotype was seen a few times. The chain carries TRBV4-1 and TRBJ1-1; no clear D. This CDR3 has 15 amino acids. V lost 4 bases and J lost 0, with 12 bases in between. Germline V lookup: CDR1 MGHRA, CDR2 YSYEKL. Here the CDR3 reads CASSPRPGLNTEAFF. The CDR3 DNA sequence: TGCGCCAGCAGCCCTCGACCCGGGTTGAACACTGAAGCTTTCTTT.

The CDR3 bases are TGTGCCAGCAGTCTCATAGCGGGGATCACAGATACGCAGTATTTT. Translation gives CASSLIAGITDTQYF. The chain has TRBV6-2 or TRBV6-3 and TRBJ2-3; 8 nucleotides line up with TRBD2. The CDR3 spans 15 residues. Unmatched junction bases numbered 6, after V lost 5 bases and J lost 2 bases. Germline V lookup: CDR1 MNHEY, CDR2 SVGEGT.

The sample holds a few counts of this clonotype. The chain employs TRBV6-1 and TRBJ1-2; D unclear. The V gene lost 2 bases and the J gene lost 5 bases, with 6 bases spanning the gap. This CDR3 contains 12 residues. The germline gives CDR1 MNHNS, CDR2 SASEGT. CDR3 nucleotides: TGTGCCAGCAGTGAACAGCTATATGGCTACACCTTC. Encoded protein: CASSEQLYGYTF.

This chain connects TRBV27 to TRBJ2-7; tentative D call: TRBD2 (5 bases). Trimming left V 4 bases short and J 0 bases short, with 10 bases between. CDR3 size: 14 residues. Per the germline V gene, CDR1 is MNHEY and CDR2 is SMNVEV (reference sequence). The CDR3 reads CASSSGDHSYEQYF. In DNA, the CDR3 is TGTGCCAGCAGTTCCGGGGATCACTCCTACGAGCAGTACTTC.

This clonotype turned up a few times. The chain employs TRBV28 and TRBJ1-6, with D possibly being TRBD1 (5 bases). Trimming took off 2 bases at V and 2 bases at J, with 13 bases between the two ends. The length of the CDR3 is 17 residues. In germline, CDR1 is MDHEN, CDR2 SYDVKM. The CDR3 region is CASSLGGGGTYNSPLHF. CDR3 nucleotide sequence: TGTGCCAGCAGTTTAGGGGGAGGCGGGACCTATAATTCACCCCTCCACTTT. Based on the CDR3 plus reference TRBV28 and TRBJ1-6, the full variable domain is DVKVTQSSRYLVKRTGEKVFLECVQDMDHENMFWYRQDPGLGLRLIYFSYDVKMKEKGDIPEGYSVSREKKERFSLILESASTNQTSMYLCASSLGGGGTYNSPLHFGNGTRLTVT.

This clonotype was seen more than once but under ten times. The chain employs TRBV29-1 and TRBJ2-1, with D maybe TRBD1 (6 bases). Germline CDR1 is SQVTM and CDR2 is ANQGSEA. CDR3 length: 14 amino acids. Trimming pared 6 bases from V and 5 bases from J, leaving 17 bases between. CDR3 protein: CSVRGTRPDNEQFF. Written as DNA, the CDR3 is TGCAGCGTAAGAGGGACACGCCCAGACAATGAGCAGTTCTTC.

This clonotype was counted at least ten times. V gene TRBV5-1 combines with J gene TRBJ1-2; D perhaps matches TRBD1 (5 bases). The CDR3 consists of 13 residues. Deletions cut 1 base from V and 8 bases from J, with 12 bases between. Germline CDR1 and CDR2: SGHRS and YFSETQ. The CDR3, as DNA: TGCGCCAGCAGCTTGAATCAGGGAAGCGGCTACACCTTC. This encodes CASSLNQGSGYTF.

This clonotype was recorded many times. V gene TRBV29-1 combines with J gene TRBJ2-7; D gene uncertain. This CDR3 is 11 amino acids long. Germline lookup yields CDR1 SQVTM and CDR2 ANQGSEA. V was shortened by 0 bases and J by 4 bases, with 4 bases between the two germline ends. The CDR3 coding sequence is TGCAGCGTTGAAGACAGTTACGAGCAGTACTTC. Protein product: CSVEDSYEQYF.